This T cell receptor (beta chain) was sequenced for a study of Ad26.COV2.S vaccination and SARS-CoV-2 variants. Notes on the study in general: Possibly, TCR breadth and depth analyses underestimated total T cell responses. Substantial breadth in spike-specific CD8+ and CD4+ T cell responses was reportedly seen after vaccination.

Method: immunoSEQ multiplex PCR; TCRdb's copy keeps in-frame clones and lacks some. The sample holds around 350,000 clones, around 90% seen once. Germline V CDR1 and CDR2: SGHVS, FNYEAQ. The CDR3 contains 17 residues. V lost 1 base and J lost 3; bases outside the gene matches: 10. Regarding this clone: What it binds is unknown.

This sequence joins TRBV7-6 and TRBJ1-2; 8 nucleotides match TRBD1. This specimen was peripheral blood, taken after recovery from COVID-19. The receptor was derived from a human donor who had recovered from COVID-19. This chain's CDR3 is CASSLEGRGPFDYGYTF. The CDR3 region has the DNA TGTGCCAGCAGCTTAGAGGGCAGGGGGCCTTTCGACTATGGCTACACCTTC.